The sequence of this T cell receptor beta chain was determined in a study of CD8 T cells in ankylosing spondylitis. The study's findings and limits: Under 10 highly homologous variants formed a TCR beta motif that appeared characteristic of ankylosing spondylitis blood. Disease-linked clones reportedly showed significant enrichment in matched ankylosing spondylitis synovial fluid. The disease-linked clones had a CD8+ phenotype and low blood frequencies.

CDR1 is DFQATT, CDR2 SNEGSKA, per germline (reference sequence). With 6 bases clipped from V and 6 bases from J, the junction kept 9 bases outside the gene matches. CDR3 length: 16 amino acids. Remarks on this clonotype: Its cognate antigen is unknown.

Quantitative 5'-RACE with molecular barcodes was used to make the TCR beta libraries. TCRdb re-called the 5' RACE reads through MiXCR, storing one row per CDR3 protein. The data show 700,000 to 850,000 distinct CDR3 sequences, 12% seen once. The sequence was obtained from a male donor with ankylosing spondylitis. The chain is built from TRBV20-1 and TRBJ1-6; 12 bases line up with TRBD1. Sequencing input: blood, either unsorted or a sorted T cell fraction (not recorded which). CDR3 DNA sequence: TGCAGTGCGGGGGACAGGGGGCGGTGGAGTAATTCACCCCTCCACTTT. Protein product: CSAGDRGRWSNSPLHF.